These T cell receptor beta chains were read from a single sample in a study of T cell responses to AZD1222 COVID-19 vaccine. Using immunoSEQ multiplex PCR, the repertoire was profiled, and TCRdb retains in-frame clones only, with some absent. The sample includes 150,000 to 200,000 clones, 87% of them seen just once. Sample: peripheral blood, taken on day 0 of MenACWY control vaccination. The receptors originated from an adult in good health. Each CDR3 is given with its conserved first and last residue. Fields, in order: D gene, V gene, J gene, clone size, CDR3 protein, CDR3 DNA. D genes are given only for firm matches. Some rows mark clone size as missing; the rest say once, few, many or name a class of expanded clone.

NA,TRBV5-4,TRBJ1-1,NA,CASSLGLNTEAFF,TGTGCCAGCAGCTTGGGGCTGAACACTGAAGCTTTCTTT
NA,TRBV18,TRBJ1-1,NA,CASSPPGGSGTEAFF,TGTGCCAGCTCACCCCCGGGGGGCTCGGGCACTGAAGCTTTCTTT
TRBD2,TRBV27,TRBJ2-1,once,CASSTRRSGSFNEQFF,TGTGCCAGCAGTACTCGACGGAGCGGGAGTTTCAATGAGCAGTTCTTC
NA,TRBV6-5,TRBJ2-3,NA,CASSTDSSTDTQYF,TGTGCCAGCAGTACGGACAGCAGCACAGATACGCAGTATTTT
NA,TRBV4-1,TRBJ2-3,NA,CASSQVGETDTQYF,TGCGCCAGCAGCCAAGTGGGCGAAACAGATACGCAGTATTTT
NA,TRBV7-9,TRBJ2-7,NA,CASSFFVSARSATYEQYF,TGTGCCAGCAGCTTTTTTGTCTCGGCGCGGAGCGCTACCTACGAGCAGTACTTC
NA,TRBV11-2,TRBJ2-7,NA,CASRGGGNPYEQYF,TGTGCCAGCAGGGGAGGGGGGAACCCCTACGAGCAGTACTTC
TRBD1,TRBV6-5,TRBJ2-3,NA,CASSSRTGSTDTQYF,TGTGCCAGCAGTTCCCGGACAGGGAGCACAGATACGCAGTATTTT
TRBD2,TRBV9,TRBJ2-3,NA,CASSVGIRSLAVASTDTQYF,TGTGCCAGCAGCGTAGGTATAAGGAGCCTAGCGGTTGCTAGCACAGATACGCAGTATTTT
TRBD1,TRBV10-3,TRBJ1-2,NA,CAISEDRGDGYTF,TGTGCCATCAGTGAAGACAGGGGAGATGGCTACACCTTC
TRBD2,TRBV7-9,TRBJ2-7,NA,CASSPGLAGSYEQYF,TGTGCCAGCAGCCCTGGACTAGCGGGGTCCTACGAGCAGTACTTC
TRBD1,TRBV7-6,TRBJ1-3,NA,CASSPGTGAENTIYF,TGTGCCAGCAGCCCGGGGACAGGGGCGGAAAACACCATATATTTT
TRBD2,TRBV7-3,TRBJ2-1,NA,CASSLIPSGINEQFF,TGTGCCAGCAGCTTAATTCCTAGCGGGATAAATGAGCAGTTCTTC
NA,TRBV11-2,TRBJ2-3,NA,CASSFLGDTQYF,TGTGCCAGCAGCTTCCTAGGGGATACGCAGTATTTT
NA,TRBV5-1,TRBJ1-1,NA,CASGVGGTEAFF,TGCGCCAGCGGGGTAGGGGGCACTGAAGCTTTCTTT
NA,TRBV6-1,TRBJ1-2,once,CASSEDILLWANYGYTF,TGTGCCAGCAGTGAAGACATTTTATTATGGGCGAACTATGGCTACACCTTC
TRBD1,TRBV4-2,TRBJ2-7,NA,CASSQSAGTGSHEQYF,TGTGCCAGCAGCCAATCCGCCGGGACAGGGTCTCACGAGCAGTACTTC
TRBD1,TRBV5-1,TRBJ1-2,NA,CASSLATGFLYGYTF,TGCGCCAGCAGCTTGGCGACAGGGTTCCTCTATGGCTACACCTTC
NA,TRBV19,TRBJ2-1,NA,CASSMLANNEQFF,TGTGCCAGTAGTATGTTGGCCAACAATGAGCAGTTCTTC
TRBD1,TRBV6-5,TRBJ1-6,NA,CASSYSRTGNSPLHF,TGTGCCAGCAGTTACTCGAGGACAGGGAATTCACCCCTCCACTTT
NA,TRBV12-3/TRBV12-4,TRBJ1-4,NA,CASRRATNEKLFF,TGTGCCAGCAGGAGGGCAACTAATGAAAAACTGTTTTTT
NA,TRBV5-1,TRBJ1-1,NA,CASSSSMNTEAFF,TGCGCCAGCAGCTCTTCAATGAACACTGAAGCTTTCTTT